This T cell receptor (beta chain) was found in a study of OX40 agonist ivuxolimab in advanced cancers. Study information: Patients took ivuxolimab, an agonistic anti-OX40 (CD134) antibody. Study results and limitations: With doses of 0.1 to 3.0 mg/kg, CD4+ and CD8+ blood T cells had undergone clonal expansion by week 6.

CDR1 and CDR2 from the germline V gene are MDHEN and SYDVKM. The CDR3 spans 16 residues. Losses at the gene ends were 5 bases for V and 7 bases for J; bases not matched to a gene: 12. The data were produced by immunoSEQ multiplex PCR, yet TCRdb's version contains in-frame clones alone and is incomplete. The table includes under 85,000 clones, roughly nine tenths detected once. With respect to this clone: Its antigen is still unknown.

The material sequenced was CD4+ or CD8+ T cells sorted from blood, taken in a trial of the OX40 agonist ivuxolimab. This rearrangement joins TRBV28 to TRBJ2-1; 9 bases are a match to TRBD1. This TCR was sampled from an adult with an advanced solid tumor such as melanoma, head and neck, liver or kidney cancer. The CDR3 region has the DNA TGTGCCAGCAGTGCCCGAGGACAGGGGCGGTGGAATGAGCAGTTCTTC. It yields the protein CASSARGQGRWNEQFF.